The T cell receptor (beta chain) under discussion was sequenced for a study of vaccination and CD4 T cells after COVID-19. Study background: After nasal swab PCR-confirmed SARS-CoV-2, roughly ten convalescents had mild disease and one severe. Control cultures received a CEFX pool, an HIV-1 Nef pool, or no peptide.

A word on this clonotype: The antigen is undetermined.

Noted treatment: approximately 10-day PBMC culture with coronavirus spike peptide pools or control peptides (ViraFEST assay). Investigators isolated CD4+ T cells by negative selection after around 10 days of culture. Oncomine TCR Beta short-read sequencing was applied to DNA from cultured CD4+ T cells. TCRdb ran MiXCR on the PCR reads and lists one entry per CDR3 protein. The table has about 19,000 distinct CDR3 sequences, 55% to 70% seen once. This CDR3 contains 15 residues. Germline assignment: CDR1 SGHVS and CDR2 FNYEAQ. Trimming removed 0 bases at V and 6 bases at J, with 14 bases between. The starting material was CD4+ T cells from blood, cultured in vitro, obtained after SARS-CoV-2 vaccination. The rearrangement uses TRBV7-6 and TRBJ1-1, with a tentative D call TRBD1 (5 bases). The sequence came from a human donor who had recovered from COVID-19. The CDR3 reads CASSLAGRGSSEAFF. In DNA form, the CDR3 reads TGTGCCAGCAGCTTAGCAGGGCGGGGGAGCTCTGAAGCTTTCTTT.